The entry below describes one TCR beta chain. This entry belongs to a study of cytomegalovirus exposure and HLA in healthy donors. The PCR had 60 Vbeta and 13 Jbeta primers. Sequencing was performed with immunoSEQ multiplex PCR; in TCRdb, only in-frame clones are kept and a portion is missing. Here the sample spans about 130,000 clones, around three quarters being singletons. V was cut by 5 bases and J by 1 base, with 17 bases left in between. The CDR3 extends over 17 amino acids. Germline lookup yields CDR1 SGHAT and CDR2 FQDESV (reference sequence). The receptor comes from a woman in her forties or fifties in good health and CMV-seronegative. The sample comprised PBMCs. This chain links TRBV11-1 with TRBJ2-2; TRBD2 is a possible D gene (5 bases). CDR3 in amino acids: CASSARPESGNTGELFF. CDR3 coding DNA: TGTGCCAGCAGCGCCCGACCAGAGAGCGGGAACACCGGGGAGCTGTTTTTT.